These 23 T cell receptor beta chains were all obtained from the same sample, sequenced in a study of blood T cell repertoires in COVID-19. Profiled with immunoSEQ multiplex PCR; TCRdb holds only in-frame clones, not every one. The table has fewer than 250,000 clones, roughly four fifths seen once. Sequenced sample: peripheral blood. The receptors were sampled from a woman in her seventies with acute or convalescent COVID-19.

The CDR3 DNA follows: TGTGCCAGCAGCCAGGGACAGGGAAAAACCGGGGAGCTGTTTTTT. Residues: CASSQGQGKTGELFF. This chain joins TRBV3-1 (or the pseudogene TRBV3-2) and TRBJ2-2; 9 bases map to TRBD1. Trimming cost V 3 bases and J 5 bases; bases outside gene matches: 4. The germline CDR1 and CDR2 sequences are LGHDT and YNNKEL (reference sequence). The CDR3 totals 15 residues.

The J gene is TRBJ1-3, the V gene TRBV7-2; D is unclear. Germline V CDR1 and CDR2: SGHTA, FQGNSA. The CDR3 sequence is 14 residues long. V was clipped by 5 bases and J by 0 bases, with 8 bases between them. DNA for the CDR3: TGTGCCAGCAGCCCCCCATCCTCTGGAAACACCATATATTTT. Translating gives CASSPPSSGNTIYF.

The chain links TRBV30 to TRBJ1-2; TRBD1 matches 9 bases. CDR1 and CDR2 from the germline V gene are GTSNPN and SVGIG (reference sequence). This CDR3 comprises 13 residues. The J segment lost 7 bases and the V segment lost 4 bases, leaving 7 bases of the junction unmatched. CDR3: CAWMNRDRVGYTF. As DNA, the CDR3 is TGTGCCTGGATGAACCGGGACAGGGTTGGCTACACCTTC.

The rearrangement joins TRBV11-2 to TRBJ2-5; D is perhaps TRBD1 (5 bases). In germline, CDR1 is SGHAT, CDR2 FQNNGV. CDR3 length: 13 amino acids. V was cut by 5 bases and J by 0 bases, with 7 bases left in between. CDR3 amino acids: CASSPDNQETQYF. DNA of the CDR3: TGTGCCAGCAGCCCGGACAACCAAGAGACCCAGTACTTC. The full variable domain, completed using reference TRBV11-2 and TRBJ2-5, is EAGVAQSPRYKIIEKRQSVAFWCNPISGHATLYWYQQILGQGPKLLIQFQNNGVVDDSQLPKDRFSAERLKGVDSTLKIQPAKLEDSAVYLCASSPDNQETQYFGPGTRLLVL.

V and J are TRBV7-2 and TRBJ2-2, with 11 bases aligning to TRBD1. Germline V gene data show CDR1 as SGHTA and CDR2 as FQGNSA. The CDR3 covers 15 residues. V was clipped by 4 bases and J by 6 bases; unmatched bases: 4. The CDR3 loop reads CASSSWDRGAGELFF. The CDR3 DNA follows: TGTGCCAGCAGCTCGTGGGACAGGGGGGCCGGGGAGCTGTTTTTT.

This chain links TRBV6-2 or TRBV6-3 with TRBJ1-2, with a weak D call TRBD1 (6 bases). The CDR3 extends over 15 amino acids. V was pared by 2 bases and J by 7 bases, with 17 bases between. CDR1 and CDR2 (germline): MNHEY, SVGEGT. The CDR3 protein is CASSYTGQIPSGYTF. CDR3 DNA: TGTGCCAGCAGTTACACTGGACAGATCCCCTCTGGCTACACCTTC.

As concerns this clone: This specimen includes other DNA sequences encoding the same CDR3. This chain connects TRBV7-2 to TRBJ2-7; no clear D. Germline CDR1 is SGHTA and CDR2 is FQGNSA. Trimming pared 5 bases from V and 1 base from J, leaving 3 bases between. The CDR3 extends over 11 amino acids. The CDR3 nucleotides are TGTGCCAGCAGCGTATCCTACGAGCAGTACTTC. Its translation: CASSVSYEQYF.

The chain couples TRBV14 to TRBJ1-5; possible D gene TRBD1, 6 bases. This CDR3 has 16 residues. CDR1 and CDR2 (germline): SGHDN, FVKESK. V lost 1 base to trimming and J lost 3 bases, with 13 bases between them. CDR3 nucleotides: TGTGCCAGCAGCCAAGTAGGGGGGGCACCCAATCAGCCCCAGCATTTT. This sequence encodes CASSQVGGAPNQPQHF.

This chain connects TRBV5-1 to TRBJ1-1, with a weak D call TRBD1 (5 bases). This CDR3 is built from 13 residues. Germline CDR1 SGHRS, CDR2 YFSETQ. V lost 3 bases and J lost 7, with 13 bases in between. Written as DNA, the CDR3 is TGCGCCAGCAGCTCGCCCACCACAGGTGAAGCTTTCTTT. As protein: CASSSPTTGEAFF.

V is TRBV5-1 and J is TRBJ2-5; 10 bases line up with TRBD1. Germline-derived CDR1 and CDR2 are SGHRS and YFSETQ. The CDR3 totals 15 residues. Unmatched junction bases numbered 7, after V lost 4 bases and J lost 4 bases. The chain's CDR3 is CASSRRQGAGETQYF. CDR3 nucleotide sequence: TGCGCCAGCAGCCGACGACAGGGGGCAGGAGAGACCCAGTACTTC.

The V call is TRBV19, the J call TRBJ1-5, with TRBD1 as a possible D gene (6 bases). The CDR3 consists of 15 residues. V was shortened by 6 bases and J by 0 bases, with 12 bases between the two germline ends. Germline loops: CDR1 LNHDA, CDR2 SQIVND (reference sequence). The CDR3 loop reads CASSKGQISNQPQHF. CDR3 in DNA: TGTGCCAGTAGCAAAGGACAGATTAGCAATCAGCCCCAGCATTTT.

The chain joins TRBV7-2 to TRBJ1-5, with D hard to call. Germline V gene lookup returns CDR1 SGHTA and CDR2 FQGNSA. The ends were cut back, 1 base at V and 4 bases at J, with 5 bases in the middle. CDR3 length: 13 residues. The CDR3 here is CASSLGQNQPQHF. In nucleotides, the CDR3 is TGTGCCAGCAGCTTAGGGCAAAATCAGCCCCAGCATTTT. The variable domain in full, with the rest retrieved from reference TRBV7-2 and TRBJ1-5, is GAGVSQSPSNKVTEKGKDVELRCDPISGHTALYWYRQSLGQGLEFLIYFQGNSAPDKSGLPSDRFSAERTGGSVSTLTIQRTQQEDSAVYLCASSLGQNQPQHFGDGTRLSIL.

This rearrangement joins TRBV4-2 to TRBJ2-7; a possible D gene is TRBD2 (6 bases). The CDR3 extends over 16 amino acids. Trimming took off 1 base at V and 6 bases at J, with 19 bases between the two ends. Germline V lookup: CDR1 LGHNA, CDR2 YNFKEQ. CDR3: CASSQVMSSGVAEQYF. As DNA, the CDR3 is TGTGCCAGCAGCCAAGTGATGAGCTCGGGGGTAGCCGAGCAGTACTTC.

The CDR3 region has the DNA TGTGCCAGCAGCTTAAAGCATAGCAGAACCCTGAGATATGAAAAACTGTTTTTT. It yields the protein CASSLKHSRTLRYEKLFF. The rearrangement joins TRBV13 to TRBJ1-4; D is unclear. Germline loops: CDR1 PRHDT, CDR2 FYEKMQ (reference sequence). The CDR3 runs 18 residues. Deletions cut 2 bases from V and 6 bases from J, with 22 bases between. The entire variable domain, with the rest obtained from reference TRBV13 and TRBJ1-4, is as follows: AAGVIQSPRHLIKEKRETATLKCYPIPRHDTVYWYQQGPGQDPQFLISFYEKMQSDKGSIPDRFSAQQFSDYHSELNMSSLELGDSALYFCASSLKHSRTLRYEKLFFGSGTQLSVL.

The gene calls are TRBV10-3 and TRBJ1-3, with a possible D match to TRBD1 (5 bases). Germline V gene lookup returns CDR1 ENHRY and CDR2 SYGVKD. CDR3 length: 14 amino acids. The V gene lost 7 bases and the J gene lost 0 bases, with 10 bases spanning the gap. This CDR3 is CAIKGRASGNTIYF. CDR3 coding DNA: TGTGCCATCAAGGGCAGGGCCTCTGGAAACACCATATATTTT.

The rearrangement links TRBV24-1 to TRBJ1-5; 10 bases are shared with TRBD1. From germline, CDR1 is KGHDR and CDR2 SFDVKD. The trim removed 4 bases at V and 3 bases at J, leaving 8 bases unmatched. The CDR3 runs 17 residues. CDR3 amino acids: CATSDSPGQGYNQPQHF. The CDR3 region has the DNA TGTGCCACCAGTGACTCACCGGGACAGGGGTACAATCAGCCCCAGCATTTT.

The chain links TRBV2 to TRBJ1-1; D is perhaps TRBD1 (6 bases). Per germline, CDR1 SNHLY and CDR2 FYNNEI. CDR3 size: 13 residues. V lost 8 bases and J lost 0, with 10 bases in between. The CDR3 coding sequence is TGTGCCAGCGGACAGCTCATGAACACTGAAGCTTTCTTT. It translates to CASGQLMNTEAFF. Full variable domain (remainder filled in from reference TRBV2 and TRBJ1-1): EPEVTQTPSHQVTQMGQEVILRCVPISNHLYFYWYRQILGQKVEFLVSFYNNEISEKSEIFDDQFSVERPDGSNFTLKIRSTKLEDSAMYFCASGQLMNTEAFFGQGTRLTVV.

The V call is TRBV28, the J call TRBJ1-4, with a weak D call TRBD1 (5 bases). The CDR3 is 16 residues long. V dropped 5 bases and J dropped 7 bases, with 20 bases sitting between them. Germline CDR1 reads MDHEN; CDR2 reads SYDVKM. CDR3 residues: CASSPSGGARGEKLFF. The CDR3 DNA reads TGTGCCAGCAGTCCATCTGGAGGGGCGCGGGGTGAAAAACTGTTTTTT.

This sequence joins TRBV5-4 and TRBJ2-1; 11 bases align to TRBD2. The CDR3 contains 15 residues. V lost 5 bases to trimming and J lost 6 bases; unmatched junction nucleotides: 7. Germline V gene lookup returns CDR1 SGHNT and CDR2 YYREEE (reference sequence). The CDR3 DNA reads TGTGCCAGCAGGGCGACTAGCGGGGCTACCAATGAGCAGTTCTTC. This sequence encodes CASRATSGATNEQFF.

The CDR3 spells CASSPPYMADEQFF. The CDR3, as DNA: TGTGCCAGCTCACCACCGTATATGGCAGATGAGCAGTTCTTC. The chain joins TRBV18 to TRBJ2-1; no clear D gene. Deletions cut 0 bases from V and 8 bases from J, with 11 bases between. Germline V CDR1 and CDR2: KGHSH, LQKENI. The CDR3 length is 14 residues. The full variable domain, with the rest looked up from reference TRBV18 and TRBJ2-1, is NAGVMQNPRHLVRRRGQEARLRCSPMKGHSHVYWYRQLPEEGLKFMVYLQKENIIDESGMPKERFSAEFPKEGPSILRIQQVVRGDSAAYFCASSPPYMADEQFFGPGTRLTVL.

V and J are TRBV5-1 and TRBJ2-3; D possibly corresponds to TRBD2 (6 bases). Germline CDR1 is SGHRS and CDR2 is YFSETQ. With 2 bases removed from V and 4 bases from J, the gap between germline ends came to 11 bases. CDR3 size: 14 residues. The CDR3 nucleotides are TGCGCCAGCAGCTTAGGCGGGGATTCAGATACGCAGTATTTT. This gives the protein CASSLGGDSDTQYF.

The genes are TRBV7-2 and TRBJ2-1; a weak D match, TRBD2 (5 bases). V was shortened by 5 bases and J by 5 bases, with 13 bases between the two germline ends. The CDR3 totals 14 residues. Germline V gene sequence: CDR1 SGHTA, CDR2 FQGNSA. For the CDR3, the DNA is TGTGCCAGCAGCCCCTACGGGGTGCACAATGAGCAGTTCTTC. Amino acid sequence: CASSPYGVHNEQFF. The complete variable domain, with remaining parts taken from reference TRBV7-2 and TRBJ2-1, reads GAGVSQSPSNKVTEKGKDVELRCDPISGHTALYWYRQSLGQGLEFLIYFQGNSAPDKSGLPSDRFSAERTGGSVSTLTIQRTQQEDSAVYLCASSPYGVHNEQFFGPGTRLTVL.

This CDR3 is CASSPGTSSGNTIYF. The CDR3 DNA reads as TGTGCCAGCAGCCCCGGGACATCCTCTGGAAACACCATATATTTT. The chain uses TRBV5-6 and TRBJ1-3; tentatively, D is TRBD1 (6 bases). The CDR3 is 15 residues long. Germline V gene lookup returns CDR1 SGHDT and CDR2 YYEEEE. The V and J ends lost 4 bases and 0 bases respectively, with 11 bases between them.